Described below is a single T cell receptor beta chain sequence and its context. The specificity of this receptor is unknown. Base qualities are missing; no much larger clone stands one base away. In the germline V gene (reference sequence), CDR1 corresponds to GTSNPN and CDR2 to SVGIG. From the cysteine up to the phenylalanine, the CDR3 has a length of 11 residues. Just the 33-base CDR3 DNA is kept, in frame starting at base 1. Trimming takes 0 bases from V and 13 bases from J, and the germline ends sit 11 bases apart. The library was produced with the immunoSEQ multiplex PCR assay. RNA was extracted from all samples and reverse transcribed into cDNA, which served as template for TCR sequencing. First-strand cDNA was synthesized with SuperScript III using a 2:1 mix of oligo-dT and random hexamers. Amplification bias was assessed with a synthetic immune receptor repertoire, and residual bias was removed computationally. The authors' analysis ran thus. Raw reads were preprocessed to remove errors, and CDR3 was defined by IMGT conventions from the conserved cysteine to phenylalanine. Clonality was computed as 1 minus the Shannon entropy, with the entropy normalized by log2 of the number of productive unique TCRs. Scalp TCRbeta sequences were cross-referenced with sorted blood CD4 and CD8 repertoires so that the CD4 or CD8 identity of scalp clones could be inferred. TCRdb's version of the immuneACCESS table is confined to in-frame rearrangements and falls short of the full clone set. An unresolved V gene accounts for under half of the shortfall where checked; the remainder is of unknown origin. V and J calls and clone size are those listed in that table; D and trimming were worked out from the DNA. The sample has about 180,000 clones on record, approximately 52% of them singletons. The ten largest account for around 16% of the sample.

The data belong to a study of CD8+ T cells in alopecia areata (dated by TCRdb to the late 2010s). Study-wide context: The treated patients, all with moderate-to-severe alopecia areata, were enrolled in an open-label pilot trial of oral tofacitinib given at 5 to 10 mg twice daily. Patients received tofacitinib for 6 to 18 months and were then followed off drug for 6 months to check for delayed response and recurrence. For the treated patients, the SALT score, which quantifies what percentage of scalp surface area is affected, served as the measure of disease severity. To study T cell clonal expansion in alopecia areata, the researchers applied high-throughput TCRbeta sequencing to both the C3H/HeJ mouse model and human patients. On the human side, TCRbeta sequencing was run on scalp tissue and on sorted CD4+ and CD8+ peripheral blood T cells from healthy controls and from alopecia areata patients with either patchy or totalis/universalis disease. Tofacitinib-treated patients had biopsies at baseline and at 4 and 24 weeks of treatment, with a later scalp biopsy in several patients. Scalp clonality was compared across normal scalp (n=4), patchy alopecia areata scalp (n=8), and alopecia totalis/universalis scalp (n=8). RNA was extracted with the PAXgene miRNA kit for fixed scalp, the miRNeasy kit for PBMCs, and the RNeasy kit for mouse skin. Amplification of TCRbeta CDR3 regions was done by immunoSEQ multiplex PCR using 35 Vbeta forward primers and 13 Jbeta reverse primers. On the study overall, not on this receptor specifically: Shared TCR sequences between patients were less evident than in mice, which may be partly attributable to HLA diversity in the patient population. Resident alphabeta T cells in normal human skin are also sequenced, complicating scalp TCR repertoire analysis, unlike mouse skin dominated by gammadelta T cells. During tofacitinib treatment, many expanded lesional clones stuck around in both scalp and blood, and this persistence may partly explain why relapse happens after treatment is stopped. Tofacitinib significantly decreased scalp clonality and the number of expanded CD8+ clones among the top 100 scalp clones. Because the treated cohort was small and had only one nonresponder, larger studies are needed to examine links between baseline CD8+ expansion and response. Higher clonality and more expanded CD8+ clones were observed in lesional scalp than in normal scalp, particularly in alopecia totalis/universalis, a finding suggestive of antigenic drive.

The sample's treatment or condition label is to be understood as: oral pan-JAK inhibitor, 5-10 mg twice daily. From alopecia areata patients, peripheral blood was collected along with lesional scalp punch biopsies. PBMCs were isolated by density centrifugation and stained for CD3, CD4 and CD8, and CD4+ and CD8+ T cells were sorted on a FACSAria. The chain is assembled from TRBV30 and TRBJ2-3; TRBD2 is a possible D gene, resting on 6 matching bases. This TCR was sampled from a human donor with alopecia areata. Here the sequenced sample was CD4+ T cells sorted from blood, taken at approximately week 60, from a patient treated with tofacitinib. The DNA reads TGTGCCTGGAGTGTCCGGGACTGGGAGTATTTT. Its protein product is CAWSVRDWEYF.